Given below is one T cell receptor beta chain in context. The antigen is unknown. Clones were read by immunoSEQ multiplex PCR, and TCRdb kept only the in-frame ones, dropping some. Of about 680,000 clones listed, 73% are singletons. This CDR3 spans 15 amino acids. Germline CDR1 SGHRS, CDR2 YFSETQ. The junction had 7 bases not matched to a gene; V was cut back by 1 base and J by 6 bases. The source of the sample is a study of shared clonotypes between healthy human individuals. Whole-study results and caveats: Among donors, clonotype sharing was expected to be affected by sequencing depth. Generally, naive subsets (rather than memory subsets) showed larger estimated richness. Clonotypes shared by all four donors outscored non-shared clonotypes in generation probability.

Specimen: memory CD4+ T cells sorted from blood. Specified subset: CD45RA-negative fraction. The clonotype comes from a woman aged 25 to 39 in good health. The chain joins TRBV5-1 to TRBJ2-7; the match to TRBD2 covers 10 bases. The CDR3 loop reads CASSLSLAGEGEQYF. The CDR3 nucleotides are TGCGCCAGCAGCTTGAGCCTAGCGGGAGAGGGCGAGCAGTACTTC.